The source of this T cell receptor beta chain is a study of breast tumors, draining lymph nodes, adjacent tissues. MiXCR, run by TCRdb on the multiplex PCR reads, gives a single entry per CDR3 protein. The sample has approximately 120,000 distinct CDR3 sequences, less than 25% seen once. Unmatched junction bases numbered 14, after V lost 5 bases and J lost 9 bases. Germline V gene lookup returns CDR1 LNHDA and CDR2 SQIVND (reference sequence). This CDR3 region has 15 residues. About this clonotype itself: A clone one base away is much larger, so this may be a read error.

Samples came from axillary lymph nodes draining the breast cancer. This chain links TRBV19 with TRBJ2-7; 9 positions agree with TRBD1. This receptor was identified in a female donor with breast cancer. Some clones in this sample may be carry-over from other donors' samples. The sequencing sample was made of axillary lymph node tissue. This CDR3 is CASSLTGTGSHGQYF. Here the CDR3 DNA reads TGTGCCAGTAGTCTGACCGGGACAGGGTCCCACGGGCAGTACTTC.